This TCR beta chain was profiled in a study of T cell changes during pregnancy in multiple sclerosis (dated by TCRdb to between 2019 and 2020). Context from the whole study: The study looked at changes in the T cell repertoire across pregnancy in women with multiple sclerosis.

For this clone: Its target antigen remains unknown. Base-call qualities are not available, and no considerably larger clone is one nucleotide away.

Library generation was performed with the immunoSEQ multiplex PCR assay. Held by TCRdb, this immuneACCESS table contains in-frame sequences only and omits some clones. Under half of the omission traces to an unresolved V gene where checked; the cause of the rest is unknown. The sample table lists approximately 40,000 clones, over 70% of them with a count of one. Over 4% of the sample is held by the ten biggest clonotypes. Trimming at the junction amounts to 3 bases on V and 1 base on J, and the germline ends lie 9 bases apart. As encoded in the germline V gene (reference sequence), CDR1 is MNHEY while CDR2 is SMNVEV. Counted from cysteine to phenylalanine, this CDR3 has 14 amino acids. The only DNA kept is the CDR3, 42 bases in frame from the first base.

The sequence derives from a female donor in good health, enrolled as a control in a pregnancy study. The sequenced sample was peripheral blood, obtained in the first trimester of pregnancy. The receptor chain draws on TRBV27 and TRBJ1-2, with the D gene uncertain. The CDR3 loop reads CASSFGGSNYGYTF. The bases read TGTGCCAGCAGTTTTGGAGGCAGTAACTATGGCTACACCTTC.